Following are 5 T cell receptor beta chains from one sample sequenced in a study of blood T cell repertoires in COVID-19. Sequencing used immunoSEQ multiplex PCR; TCRdb keeps in-frame clones, though not all of them. Found here are about 140,000 clones, approximately 84% of them singletons; the top ten hold over 7%. Input material: peripheral blood. These receptors were collected from a human donor in a cohort sampled during active COVID-19.

CDR3 residues: CASSLSAGADTQYF. The DNA for the CDR3 is TGTGCCAGCAGCTTATCTGCGGGGGCAGATACGCAGTATTTT. The chain joins TRBV11-3 to TRBJ2-3; 7 positions agree with TRBD2. CDR3 length equals 14 residues. Germline assignment: CDR1 SGHNT and CDR2 YENEEA. V dropped 2 bases and J dropped 4; count of bases not matched to a gene: 3.

In DNA form, the CDR3 reads TGTGCCAGCAGCCAAGTCCCCGGGACAGGATACGAGCAGTACTTC. This translates into CASSQVPGTGYEQYF. The chain couples TRBV3-1 (or the pseudogene TRBV3-2) to TRBJ2-7, with 8 positions matching TRBD1. CDR3 length: 15 amino acids. Germline-derived CDR1 and CDR2 are LGHDT and YNNKEL (reference sequence). Trimming cost V 1 base and J 4 bases; bases outside gene matches: 6.

This rearrangement joins TRBV27 to TRBJ2-5, with TRBD2 identical over 11 bases. V shed 2 bases, J shed 3 bases, and the junction held 8 bases outside the gene matches. This CDR3 is built from 17 residues. Germline V gene sequence: CDR1 MNHEY, CDR2 SMNVEV (reference sequence). The CDR3, as DNA: TGTGCCAGCAGTTTAAGTCTAGCGGGGGGCTATGAAGAGACCCAGTACTTC. It encodes CASSLSLAGGYEETQYF.

The V gene is TRBV6-5, the J gene TRBJ1-3; D might be TRBD1 (5 bases). Trimming stripped 0 bases from V and 0 bases from J, with 9 bases between. The germline CDR1 and CDR2 sequences are MNHEY and SVGAGI. The CDR3 extends over 16 amino acids. CDR3: CASSYSPGRSGNTIYF. In nucleotides, the CDR3 is TGTGCCAGCAGTTACTCTCCAGGGCGCTCTGGAAACACCATATATTTT.

This rearrangement joins TRBV10-3 to TRBJ1-5; TRBD1 matches at 9 bases. V shed 4 bases, J shed 3 bases, and the junction held 4 bases outside the gene matches. The germline V gene has CDR1 ENHRY and CDR2 SYGVKD. The length of the CDR3 is 15 residues. DNA of the CDR3: TGTGCCATCAGTGCACAGGGGGCTCCCAATCAGCCCCAGCATTTT. Translated: CAISAQGAPNQPQHF.